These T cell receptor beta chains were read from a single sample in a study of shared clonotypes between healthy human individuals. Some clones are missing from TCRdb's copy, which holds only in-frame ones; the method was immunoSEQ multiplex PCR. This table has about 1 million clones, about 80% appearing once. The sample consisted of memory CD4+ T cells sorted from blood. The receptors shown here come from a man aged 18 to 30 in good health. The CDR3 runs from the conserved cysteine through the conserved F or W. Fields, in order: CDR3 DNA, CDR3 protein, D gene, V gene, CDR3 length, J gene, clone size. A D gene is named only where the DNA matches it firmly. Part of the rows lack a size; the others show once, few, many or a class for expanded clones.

cdr3_nt: TGTGCCAGCAGTTACGGCCAGGGAAAACACGAGCAGTACTTC
cdr3_aa: CASSYGQGKHEQYF
d_call: .
v_call: TRBV6-6
cdr3_length: 14
j_call: TRBJ2-7
clone_size: .

cdr3_nt: TGTGCCTGGAGTGTAGAAGCGGGTAGTAAAGAGACCCAGTACTTC
cdr3_aa: CAWSVEAGSKETQYF
d_call: .
v_call: TRBV30
cdr3_length: 15
j_call: TRBJ2-5
clone_size: .

cdr3_nt: TGCGCCAGCAGCCAGGGGACAGGGATAAACACCGGGGAGCTGTTTTTT
cdr3_aa: CASSQGTGINTGELFF
d_call: TRBD1
v_call: TRBV4-1
cdr3_length: 16
j_call: TRBJ2-2
clone_size: .

cdr3_nt: TGTGCCAGTAGTATCTATAGGAGCTCTGGGGCCAACGTCCTGACTTTC
cdr3_aa: CASSIYRSSGANVLTF
d_call: .
v_call: TRBV19
cdr3_length: 16
j_call: TRBJ2-6
clone_size: .

cdr3_nt: TGCGCCAGCAGCTTGCCCGGGGGGGCGACAGATACGCAGTATTTT
cdr3_aa: CASSLPGGATDTQYF
d_call: TRBD2
v_call: TRBV5-1
cdr3_length: 15
j_call: TRBJ2-3
clone_size: .

cdr3_nt: TGTGCCAGCAGCTTAGCCCCCCGTGGGATAGCGGGAGGCAACGAGCAGTACTTC
cdr3_aa: CASSLAPRGIAGGNEQYF
d_call: TRBD2
v_call: TRBV11-2
cdr3_length: 18
j_call: TRBJ2-7
clone_size: .

cdr3_nt: TGTGCCAGCAGCTCGGGGATGGGTTCGAACACTGAAGCTTTCTTT
cdr3_aa: CASSSGMGSNTEAFF
d_call: .
v_call: TRBV5-6
cdr3_length: 15
j_call: TRBJ1-1
clone_size: .

cdr3_nt: TGTGCCAGCAGCCCCCGAGGAGGGGAAGAGACCCAGTACTTC
cdr3_aa: CASSPRGGEETQYF
d_call: .
v_call: TRBV11-2
cdr3_length: 14
j_call: TRBJ2-5
clone_size: .

cdr3_nt: TGCGCCAGCAGCCGGGGACAGGGGGCGCGCACCGGGGAGCTGTTTTTT
cdr3_aa: CASSRGQGARTGELFF
d_call: TRBD1
v_call: TRBV5-1
cdr3_length: 16
j_call: TRBJ2-2
clone_size: once

cdr3_nt: TGTGCCAGCAGTGTCCGGACAGGGGCCTCCTACGAGCAGTACTTC
cdr3_aa: CASSVRTGASYEQYF
d_call: TRBD1
v_call: TRBV6-1
cdr3_length: 15
j_call: TRBJ2-7
clone_size: .

cdr3_nt: TGTGCCAGCAGTGAAGTGGTCAGGGGCTACACCTTC
cdr3_aa: CASSEVVRGYTF
d_call: .
v_call: TRBV6-1
cdr3_length: 12
j_call: TRBJ1-2
clone_size: many

cdr3_nt: TGTGCCAGCAGTGAAGAAAGGGGCAGTGAAGCTTTCTTT
cdr3_aa: CASSEERGSEAFF
d_call: .
v_call: TRBV6-1
cdr3_length: 13
j_call: TRBJ1-1
clone_size: .

cdr3_nt: TGTGCCAGCAGCACGCGACAGGTGGAAGGCTACACCTTC
cdr3_aa: CASSTRQVEGYTF
d_call: .
v_call: TRBV7-8
cdr3_length: 13
j_call: TRBJ1-2
clone_size: .

cdr3_nt: TGCGCCAGCAGCCCCCGTGAGGCGGGGGGGCCTGGGGAGCAGTACTTC
cdr3_aa: CASSPREAGGPGEQYF
d_call: TRBD2
v_call: TRBV4-1
cdr3_length: 16
j_call: TRBJ2-7
clone_size: .

cdr3_nt: TGTGCCAGCAGCGTAACAAGGACGAACACCGGGGAGCTGTTTTTT
cdr3_aa: CASSVTRTNTGELFF
d_call: .
v_call: TRBV7-2
cdr3_length: 15
j_call: TRBJ2-2
clone_size: .

cdr3_nt: TGTGCCATCAGTGAGTCTGGGAGGGGAAACACCGGGGAGCTGTTTTTT
cdr3_aa: CAISESGRGNTGELFF
d_call: TRBD2
v_call: TRBV10-3
cdr3_length: 16
j_call: TRBJ2-2
clone_size: .

cdr3_nt: TGTGCCAGCAGTGCTTTTAGTTCGGGCAAGGCCTACGAGCAGTACTTC
cdr3_aa: CASSAFSSGKAYEQYF
d_call: .
v_call: TRBV6-1
cdr3_length: 16
j_call: TRBJ2-7
clone_size: few

cdr3_nt: TGTGCCAGCTCACCGTCGGGGGCCTTGGGGGAGCAGTACTTC
cdr3_aa: CASSPSGALGEQYF
d_call: .
v_call: TRBV18
cdr3_length: 14
j_call: TRBJ2-7
clone_size: .

cdr3_nt: TGTGCCAGCAGTCTCACCCCGACAGGGGGAGATTCACCCCTCCACTTT
cdr3_aa: CASSLTPTGGDSPLHF
d_call: TRBD1
v_call: TRBV28
cdr3_length: 16
j_call: TRBJ1-6
clone_size: .

cdr3_nt: TGTGCCAGCAGCTTGGTCGAAAATGAGCAGTTCTTC
cdr3_aa: CASSLVENEQFF
d_call: .
v_call: TRBV5-6
cdr3_length: 12
j_call: TRBJ2-1
clone_size: .

cdr3_nt: TGTGCCTGGAGTGTAGGGGTAGGGCAAGAGACCCAGTACTTC
cdr3_aa: CAWSVGVGQETQYF
d_call: .
v_call: TRBV30
cdr3_length: 14
j_call: TRBJ2-5
clone_size: .

cdr3_nt: TGTGCCAGCTCACCACCGTTTGAAGGGGGCAGGTACGAGCAGTACTTC
cdr3_aa: CASSPPFEGGRYEQYF
d_call: TRBD1
v_call: TRBV18
cdr3_length: 16
j_call: TRBJ2-7
clone_size: .

cdr3_nt: TGTGCCAGCAGTCGGACAGCTAACTATGGCTACACCTTC
cdr3_aa: CASSRTANYGYTF
d_call: .
v_call: TRBV2
cdr3_length: 13
j_call: TRBJ1-2
clone_size: .

cdr3_nt: TGTGCCAGCAGCCAAGCTGGATTGACGAGAGGAAACACCATATATTTT
cdr3_aa: CASSQAGLTRGNTIYF
d_call: .
v_call: TRBV4-2
cdr3_length: 16
j_call: TRBJ1-3
clone_size: .

cdr3_nt: TGCGCCAGCAGCTTGGAAACACCCCAATATGGCTACACCTTC
cdr3_aa: CASSLETPQYGYTF
d_call: .
v_call: TRBV5-1
cdr3_length: 14
j_call: TRBJ1-2
clone_size: .

cdr3_nt: TGTGCCAGCAGCCCCACCTTACAGGGTCCCGGGGAGCTGTTTTTT
cdr3_aa: CASSPTLQGPGELFF
d_call: .
v_call: TRBV5-4
cdr3_length: 15
j_call: TRBJ2-2
clone_size: .

cdr3_nt: TGCGCCAGCAGCTTGTCTGCTAGCGGGGGGATATTCGGGGAGCTGTTTTTT
cdr3_aa: CASSLSASGGIFGELFF
d_call: TRBD2
v_call: TRBV5-1
cdr3_length: 17
j_call: TRBJ2-2
clone_size: .

cdr3_nt: TGTGCCAGCAGCTCTCTCCCCGGGAGGGGGCAAGGGAGCACAGATACGCAGTATTTT
cdr3_aa: CASSSLPGRGQGSTDTQYF
d_call: .
v_call: TRBV7-9
cdr3_length: 19
j_call: TRBJ2-3
clone_size: .

cdr3_nt: TGCGCCAGCAGCTTAGGGGGGGCTGGCAAAAACATTCAGTACTTC
cdr3_aa: CASSLGGAGKNIQYF
d_call: .
v_call: TRBV5-1
cdr3_length: 15
j_call: TRBJ2-4
clone_size: .

cdr3_nt: TGTGCCAGCAGCTCGGCCGCAGGGGGCACTGAAGCTTTCTTT
cdr3_aa: CASSSAAGGTEAFF
d_call: TRBD1
v_call: TRBV5-5
cdr3_length: 14
j_call: TRBJ1-1
clone_size: .

cdr3_nt: TGCAGCGTAGCGGGAGCCCTCTACGAGCAGTACTTC
cdr3_aa: CSVAGALYEQYF
d_call: TRBD2
v_call: TRBV29-1
cdr3_length: 12
j_call: TRBJ2-7
clone_size: .

cdr3_nt: TGTGCCTGGAGTGTACGTGGGGAAATAGGAGGAAACACCATATATTTT
cdr3_aa: CAWSVRGEIGGNTIYF
d_call: .
v_call: TRBV30
cdr3_length: 16
j_call: TRBJ1-3
clone_size: .

cdr3_nt: TGTGCCAGCTCACCCCTCCGGGAGACCCAGTACTTC
cdr3_aa: CASSPLRETQYF
d_call: .
v_call: TRBV18
cdr3_length: 12
j_call: TRBJ2-5
clone_size: .

cdr3_nt: TGTGCCAGCAGCGCCTCTTGGACCGGGGAGCTGTTTTTT
cdr3_aa: CASSASWTGELFF
d_call: .
v_call: TRBV9
cdr3_length: 13
j_call: TRBJ2-2
clone_size: .

cdr3_nt: TGCGCCAGCAGCGGGACAGGGGAAAACTACGAGCAGTACTTC
cdr3_aa: CASSGTGENYEQYF
d_call: TRBD1
v_call: TRBV5-1
cdr3_length: 14
j_call: TRBJ2-7
clone_size: once

cdr3_nt: TGCGCCAGCAGCCAAGTTGGCAATCAGCCCCAGCATTTT
cdr3_aa: CASSQVGNQPQHF
d_call: .
v_call: TRBV4-1
cdr3_length: 13
j_call: TRBJ1-5
clone_size: .

cdr3_nt: TGTGCCAGCAGCTTAGGTGGCGGGGGGGCCAAAAACATTCAGTACTTC
cdr3_aa: CASSLGGGGAKNIQYF
d_call: TRBD2
v_call: TRBV11-2
cdr3_length: 16
j_call: TRBJ2-4
clone_size: .

cdr3_nt: TGTGCCAGCAGAGAACAGGGGGCTAATGAAAAACTGTTTTTT
cdr3_aa: CASREQGANEKLFF
d_call: TRBD1
v_call: TRBV2
cdr3_length: 14
j_call: TRBJ1-4
clone_size: .

cdr3_nt: TGTGCCAGGCTAGGGGGTCAAATTGAAGCTTTCTTT
cdr3_aa: CARLGGQIEAFF
d_call: .
v_call: TRBV6-4
cdr3_length: 12
j_call: TRBJ1-1
clone_size: once

cdr3_nt: TGTGCCAGCAGTTTACTAAGGTGGGAGACCCAGTACTTC
cdr3_aa: CASSLLRWETQYF
d_call: .
v_call: TRBV27
cdr3_length: 13
j_call: TRBJ2-5
clone_size: .

cdr3_nt: TGTGCCAGCAGCGTAGGGACAGCGAACACTGAAGCTTTCTTT
cdr3_aa: CASSVGTANTEAFF
d_call: TRBD1
v_call: TRBV5-4
cdr3_length: 14
j_call: TRBJ1-1
clone_size: .

cdr3_nt: TGCGCCAGCAGTACAGAACCGGGTGGGTACGAGCAGTACTTC
cdr3_aa: CASSTEPGGYEQYF
d_call: .
v_call: TRBV5-1
cdr3_length: 14
j_call: TRBJ2-7
clone_size: .

cdr3_nt: TGTGCCATCACCACACTAGCGGGAGGGGGCGAGCAGTACTTC
cdr3_aa: CAITTLAGGGEQYF
d_call: TRBD2
v_call: TRBV10-3
cdr3_length: 14
j_call: TRBJ2-7
clone_size: .

cdr3_nt: TGTGCCAGCAGCTTCGGACTAGCCCGTGAGACCCAGTACTTC
cdr3_aa: CASSFGLARETQYF
d_call: TRBD2
v_call: TRBV11-2
cdr3_length: 14
j_call: TRBJ2-5
clone_size: .

cdr3_nt: TGTGCCAGCAGCCAATCGGGGACCTATGGCTACACCTTC
cdr3_aa: CASSQSGTYGYTF
d_call: .
v_call: TRBV16
cdr3_length: 13
j_call: TRBJ1-2
clone_size: many

cdr3_nt: TGTGCCAGCAGTTTATACTCTGAGGCGAGCTCTGGAAACACCATATATTTT
cdr3_aa: CASSLYSEASSGNTIYF
d_call: .
v_call: TRBV28
cdr3_length: 17
j_call: TRBJ1-3
clone_size: .

cdr3_nt: TGTGCCAGCAGCCCAGGACAGTTCCAAGAGACCCAGTACTTC
cdr3_aa: CASSPGQFQETQYF
d_call: .
v_call: TRBV9
cdr3_length: 14
j_call: TRBJ2-5
clone_size: .

cdr3_nt: TGTGCCAGCAGTTTTGGGCGGGCGGGGGATACGCAGTATTTT
cdr3_aa: CASSFGRAGDTQYF
d_call: .
v_call: TRBV28
cdr3_length: 14
j_call: TRBJ2-3
clone_size: .

cdr3_nt: TGTGCCAGCAGTTCCACTCGGGAGACCCAGTACTTC
cdr3_aa: CASSSTRETQYF
d_call: .
v_call: TRBV6-1
cdr3_length: 12
j_call: TRBJ2-5
clone_size: .

cdr3_nt: TGTGCCAGCAGTCCAGGGACAGGTGGAGGTAGGGGGACTGAAGCTTTCTTT
cdr3_aa: CASSPGTGGGRGTEAFF
d_call: TRBD1
v_call: TRBV27
cdr3_length: 17
j_call: TRBJ1-1
clone_size: .

cdr3_nt: TGCGCCAGCAGCTTGGCGGGACAGGGAAATGGCTACACCTTC
cdr3_aa: CASSLAGQGNGYTF
d_call: TRBD1
v_call: TRBV5-1
cdr3_length: 14
j_call: TRBJ1-2
clone_size: .

cdr3_nt: TGTGCCAGCAGTGTGATAGGGGGTGCCAAAAACATTCAGTACTTC
cdr3_aa: CASSVIGGAKNIQYF
d_call: .
v_call: TRBV6-1
cdr3_length: 15
j_call: TRBJ2-4
clone_size: many

cdr3_nt: TGTGCCAGCAGTTACCCAAGGGGATCCCTGCAAGCTTTCTTT
cdr3_aa: CASSYPRGSLQAFF
d_call: .
v_call: TRBV6-6
cdr3_length: 14
j_call: TRBJ1-1
clone_size: .

cdr3_nt: TGTGCCAGCACGCTAGCTTTCGGGGAGCTGTTTTTT
cdr3_aa: CASTLAFGELFF
d_call: .
v_call: TRBV2
cdr3_length: 12
j_call: TRBJ2-2
clone_size: .

cdr3_nt: TGTGCCAGCAGTAGAGACAGGGACTACAATGAGCAGTTCTTC
cdr3_aa: CASSRDRDYNEQFF
d_call: TRBD1
v_call: TRBV6-1
cdr3_length: 14
j_call: TRBJ2-1
clone_size: .